The clone carrying this T cell receptor (beta chain) was seen only once. Its antigen is as yet unknown. This entry comes from a study of T cell repertoires in aging, cancer and after chemotherapy. Rearranged V-D-J TRB sequences were amplified with a mixed TRB-A/B primer pool. MiXCR, run by TCRdb on the multiplex PCR reads, gives a single entry per CDR3 protein. The table records about 5,000 distinct CDR3 sequences, 30% to 40% of them present only once. Peripheral blood genomic DNA, not sorted cells or RNA, was the template. V lost 3 bases and J lost 4, with 18 bases in between. The CDR3 consists of 16 residues. The germline V gene encodes CDR1 KGHSH and CDR2 LQKENI. The study's findings and limits: Median generation probability rose over the chemotherapy interval in each cancer cohort, suggesting rebound thymic output.

This receptor was obtained from a human donor with a blood cancer. The donor label of this sample is uncertain. The chain recombines TRBV18 with TRBJ1-1, with D possibly being TRBD1 (6 bases). The sequencing sample was made of blood. CDR3 DNA sequence: TGTGCCAGCTCACCCTCTATAACAGGGATTAGCACTGAAGCTTTCTTT. This gives the protein CASSPSITGISTEAFF.